This TCR beta chain was sequenced during a study of neurological immune-mediated disorders. As for time point: longitudinal time-point 3. Germline CDR1 is SGHRS and CDR2 is YFSETQ. There are 14 residues in the CDR3. Deletions cut 4 bases from V and 4 bases from J, with 11 bases between. A single record per CDR3 protein comes from TCRdb applying MiXCR to the 5' RACE reads. Altogether tens of thousands of distinct CDR3 sequences are present, approximately 11% being singletons, with the ten largest covering about 10%. V is TRBV5-1 and J is TRBJ1-4, with unresolved D. This sequence originates from a male donor with HTLV-1-associated myelopathy (HAM/TSP). What was sequenced was PBMCs. The CDR3 DNA reads as TGCGCCAGCAGCCCCACGGCCTATAATGAAAAACTGTTTTTT. It yields the protein CASSPTAYNEKLFF. Full variable domain (missing parts from reference TRBV5-1 and TRBJ1-4): KAGVTQTPRYLIKTRGQQVTLSCSPISGHRSVSWYQQTPGQGLQFLFEYFSETQRNKGNFPGRFSGRQFSNSRSEMNVSTLELGDSALYLCASSPTAYNEKLFFGSGTQLSVL.